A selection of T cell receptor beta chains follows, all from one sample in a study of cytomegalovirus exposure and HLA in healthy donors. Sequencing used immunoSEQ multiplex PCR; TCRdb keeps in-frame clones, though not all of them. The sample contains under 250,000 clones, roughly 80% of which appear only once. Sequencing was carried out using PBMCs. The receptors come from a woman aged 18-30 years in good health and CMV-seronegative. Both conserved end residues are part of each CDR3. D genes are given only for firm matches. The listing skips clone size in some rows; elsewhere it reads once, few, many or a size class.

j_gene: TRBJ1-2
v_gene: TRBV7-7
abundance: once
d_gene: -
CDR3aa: CASLRWGAGYGYTF
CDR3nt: TGTGCCAGTCTCCGTTGGGGGGCCGGGTATGGCTACACCTTC

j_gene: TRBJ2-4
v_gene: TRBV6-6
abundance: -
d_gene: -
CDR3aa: CASSYSSGVAKNIQYF
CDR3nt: TGTGCCAGCAGTTACTCGTCTGGGGTAGCCAAAAACATTCAGTACTTC

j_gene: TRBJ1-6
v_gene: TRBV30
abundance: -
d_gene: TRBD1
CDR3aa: CAWSTGATYNSPLHF
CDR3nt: TGTGCCTGGAGCACAGGGGCGACCTATAATTCACCCCTCCACTTT

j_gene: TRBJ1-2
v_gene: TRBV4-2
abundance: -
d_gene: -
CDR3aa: CASSPEVVTGFYGYTF
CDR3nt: TGTGCCAGCAGCCCGGAGGTAGTTACAGGATTCTATGGCTACACCTTC

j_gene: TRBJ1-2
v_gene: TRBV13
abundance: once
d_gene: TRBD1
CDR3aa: CASSFRVGDQGAYGYTF
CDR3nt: TGTGCCAGCAGCTTTCGGGTGGGGGACCAGGGGGCATATGGCTACACCTTC

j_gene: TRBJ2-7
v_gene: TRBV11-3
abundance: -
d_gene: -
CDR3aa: CASSFGGPSYEQYF
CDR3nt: TGTGCCAGCAGCTTCGGGGGCCCTTCCTACGAGCAGTACTTC

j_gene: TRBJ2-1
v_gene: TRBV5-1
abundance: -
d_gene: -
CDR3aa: CASSPVQGVHNEQFF
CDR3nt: TGCGCCAGCAGCCCTGTTCAGGGTGTCCACAATGAGCAGTTCTTC

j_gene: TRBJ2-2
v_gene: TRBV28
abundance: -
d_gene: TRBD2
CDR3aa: CASSSPQHSGRKNTGELFF
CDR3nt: TGTGCCAGCAGTTCTCCTCAACATAGCGGGAGGAAGAACACCGGGGAGCTGTTTTTT

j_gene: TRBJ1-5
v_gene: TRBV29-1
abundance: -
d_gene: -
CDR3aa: CSVVGPGDQPQHF
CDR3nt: TGCAGCGTTGTTGGGCCAGGGGATCAGCCCCAGCATTTT

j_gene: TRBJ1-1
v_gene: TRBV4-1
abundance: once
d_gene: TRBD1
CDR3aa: CASSQEKVTGVTEAFF
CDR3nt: TGCGCCAGCAGCCAAGAAAAAGTGACAGGGGTCACTGAAGCTTTCTTT

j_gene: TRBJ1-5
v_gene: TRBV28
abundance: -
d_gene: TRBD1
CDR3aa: CAASGGGYSNQPQHF
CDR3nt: TGTGCCGCCTCAGGGGGTGGGTATAGCAATCAGCCCCAGCATTTT

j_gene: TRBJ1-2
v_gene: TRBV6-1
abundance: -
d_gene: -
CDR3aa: CALRETLNYGYTF
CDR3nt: TGTGCCTTACGGGAGACCCTTAACTATGGCTACACCTTC

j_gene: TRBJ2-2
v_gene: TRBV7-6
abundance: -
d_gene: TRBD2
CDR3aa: CASSSGGDPGELFF
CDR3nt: TGTGCCAGCAGCTCTGGGGGGGATCCCGGGGAGCTGTTTTTT

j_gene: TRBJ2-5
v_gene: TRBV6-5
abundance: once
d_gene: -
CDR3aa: CASSTGQSYQETQYF
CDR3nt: TGTGCCAGCAGTACCGGACAGTCGTACCAAGAGACCCAGTACTTC

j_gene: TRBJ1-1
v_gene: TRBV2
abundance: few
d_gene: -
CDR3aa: CATTRPEGGNTEAFF
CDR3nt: TGTGCCACCACTCGTCCAGAGGGGGGGAACACTGAAGCTTTCTTT

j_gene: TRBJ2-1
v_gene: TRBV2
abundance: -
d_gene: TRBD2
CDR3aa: CASSAGLARSYNEQFF
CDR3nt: TGTGCCAGCAGCGCGGGACTAGCGAGATCCTACAATGAGCAGTTCTTC

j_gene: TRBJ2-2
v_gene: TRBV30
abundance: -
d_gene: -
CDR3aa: CAWRNPGANTGELFF
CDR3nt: TGTGCCTGGAGAAACCCAGGGGCGAACACCGGGGAGCTGTTTTTT

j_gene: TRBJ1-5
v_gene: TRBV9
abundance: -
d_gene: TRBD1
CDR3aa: CASSLSDRGQPQHF
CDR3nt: TGTGCCAGCAGCCTATCGGACAGGGGGCAGCCCCAGCATTTT

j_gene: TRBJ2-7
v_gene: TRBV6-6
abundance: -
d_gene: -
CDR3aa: CASSYSGLSYEQYF
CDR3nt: TGTGCCAGCAGTTACTCAGGCCTTTCCTACGAGCAGTACTTC

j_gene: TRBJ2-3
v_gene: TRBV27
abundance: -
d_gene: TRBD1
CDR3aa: CASSPTTGLSTDTQYF
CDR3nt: TGTGCCAGCAGTCCCACGACAGGGCTTAGCACAGATACGCAGTATTTT

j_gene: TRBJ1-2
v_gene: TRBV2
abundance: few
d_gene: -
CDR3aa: CASGGRRANYGYTF
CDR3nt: TGTGCCAGCGGGGGCCGCAGGGCTAACTATGGCTACACCTTC

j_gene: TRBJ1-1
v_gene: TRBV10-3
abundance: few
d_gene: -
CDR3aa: CAISGGWTEAFF
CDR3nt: TGTGCCATCTCCGGGGGATGGACTGAAGCTTTCTTT

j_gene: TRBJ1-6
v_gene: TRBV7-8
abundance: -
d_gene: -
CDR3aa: CASNGGGYSPLHF
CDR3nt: TGTGCCAGCAACGGGGGGGGTTATTCACCCCTCCACTTT

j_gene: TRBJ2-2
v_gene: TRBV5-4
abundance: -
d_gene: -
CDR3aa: CASSRRVDTGELFF
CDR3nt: TGTGCCAGCAGCCGCCGGGTCGACACCGGGGAGCTGTTTTTT

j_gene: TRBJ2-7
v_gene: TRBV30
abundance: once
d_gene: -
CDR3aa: CALSAGFGSYEQYF
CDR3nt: TGTGCCCTCTCGGCCGGATTTGGCTCCTACGAGCAGTACTTC

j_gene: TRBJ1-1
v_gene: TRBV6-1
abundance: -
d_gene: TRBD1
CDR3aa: CASSVGQGPNTEAFF
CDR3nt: TGTGCCAGCAGTGTGGGACAGGGACCCAACACTGAAGCTTTCTTT

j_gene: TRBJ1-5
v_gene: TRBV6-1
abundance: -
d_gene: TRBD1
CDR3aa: CASGGTGGLGPQHF
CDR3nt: TGTGCCAGCGGGGGGACAGGGGGCTTAGGGCCCCAGCATTTT

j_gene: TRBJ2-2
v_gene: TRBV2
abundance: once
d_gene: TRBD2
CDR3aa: CASSEGGTGELFF
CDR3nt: TGTGCCAGCAGTGAGGGGGGGACCGGGGAGCTGTTTTTT

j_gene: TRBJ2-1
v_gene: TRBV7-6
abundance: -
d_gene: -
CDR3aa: CASSLNGVNEQFF
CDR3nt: TGTGCCAGCAGCCTCAACGGGGTAAATGAGCAGTTCTTC

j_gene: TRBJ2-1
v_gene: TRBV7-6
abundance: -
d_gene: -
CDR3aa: CASSAEVVSYNEQFF
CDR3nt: TGTGCCAGCAGCGCCGAGGTTGTCTCCTACAATGAGCAGTTCTTC

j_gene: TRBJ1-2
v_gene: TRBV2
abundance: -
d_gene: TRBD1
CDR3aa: CASSAPTGGGLLYYGYTF
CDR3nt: TGTGCCAGCAGTGCCCCAACAGGGGGGGGCCTGCTCTATTACGGCTACACCTTC

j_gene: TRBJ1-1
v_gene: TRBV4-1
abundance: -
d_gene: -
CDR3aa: CASSRYREGDTEAFF
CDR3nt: TGCGCCAGCAGCCGATACAGGGAGGGGGACACTGAAGCTTTCTTT

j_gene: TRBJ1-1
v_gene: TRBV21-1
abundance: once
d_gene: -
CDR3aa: CASSKALGFDESFF
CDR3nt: TGTGCCAGCAGCAAAGCGCTGGGGTTTGACGAATCCTTCTTT

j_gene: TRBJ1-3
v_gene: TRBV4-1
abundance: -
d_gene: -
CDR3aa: CASSQEGSYSGNTIYF
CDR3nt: TGCGCCAGCAGCCAAGAGGGCAGCTACTCTGGAAACACCATATATTTT

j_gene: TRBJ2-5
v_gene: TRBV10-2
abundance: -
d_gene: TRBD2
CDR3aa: CASSGHIAGEGGETQYF
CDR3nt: TGCGCCAGCAGCGGTCATATAGCGGGAGAAGGGGGGGAGACCCAGTACTTC

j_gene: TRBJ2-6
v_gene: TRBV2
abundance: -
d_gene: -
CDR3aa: CASSVDSSGANVLTF
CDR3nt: TGTGCCAGCAGTGTGGACAGCTCTGGGGCCAACGTCCTGACTTTC

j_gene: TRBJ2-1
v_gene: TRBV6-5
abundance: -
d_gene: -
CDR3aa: CASSYGRNNEQFF
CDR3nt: TGTGCCAGCAGTTACGGGCGGAACAATGAGCAGTTCTTC

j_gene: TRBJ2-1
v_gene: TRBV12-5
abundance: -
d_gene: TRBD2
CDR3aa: CASGREEGSMGFF
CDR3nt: TGTGCTAGTGGCCGGGAGGAGGGGTCTATGGGGTTCTTC

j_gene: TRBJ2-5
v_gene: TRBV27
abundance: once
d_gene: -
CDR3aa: CASSPQGGQETQYF
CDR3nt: TGTGCCAGCAGTCCGCAGGGGGGCCAAGAGACCCAGTACTTC

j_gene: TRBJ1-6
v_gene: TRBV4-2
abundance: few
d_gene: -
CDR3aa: CASSQEAGDYNSPLHF
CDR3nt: TGTGCCAGCAGCCAAGAGGCAGGGGATTATAATTCACCCCTCCACTTT

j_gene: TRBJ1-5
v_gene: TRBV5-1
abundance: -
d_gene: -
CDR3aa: CASSLAVTGVKYF
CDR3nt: TGCGCCAGCAGCTTGGCCGTCACAGGAGTCAAGTATTTT

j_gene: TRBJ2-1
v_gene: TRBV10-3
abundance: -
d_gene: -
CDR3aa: CAISDPTAYNEQFF
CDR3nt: TGTGCCATCAGTGACCCGACGGCTTACAATGAGCAGTTCTTC

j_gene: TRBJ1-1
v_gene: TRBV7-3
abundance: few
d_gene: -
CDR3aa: CASSLTGGTEAFF
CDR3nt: TGTGCCAGCAGCCTGACAGGAGGGACTGAAGCTTTCTTT

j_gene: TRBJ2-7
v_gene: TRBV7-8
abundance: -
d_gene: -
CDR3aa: CASSLARFKANEQYF
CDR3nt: TGTGCCAGCAGCTTAGCGCGGTTCAAGGCCAACGAGCAGTACTTC

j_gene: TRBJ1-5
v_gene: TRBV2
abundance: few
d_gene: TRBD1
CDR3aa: CASRPDRDQPQHF
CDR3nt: TGTGCCAGCAGGCCGGACAGGGATCAGCCCCAGCATTTT